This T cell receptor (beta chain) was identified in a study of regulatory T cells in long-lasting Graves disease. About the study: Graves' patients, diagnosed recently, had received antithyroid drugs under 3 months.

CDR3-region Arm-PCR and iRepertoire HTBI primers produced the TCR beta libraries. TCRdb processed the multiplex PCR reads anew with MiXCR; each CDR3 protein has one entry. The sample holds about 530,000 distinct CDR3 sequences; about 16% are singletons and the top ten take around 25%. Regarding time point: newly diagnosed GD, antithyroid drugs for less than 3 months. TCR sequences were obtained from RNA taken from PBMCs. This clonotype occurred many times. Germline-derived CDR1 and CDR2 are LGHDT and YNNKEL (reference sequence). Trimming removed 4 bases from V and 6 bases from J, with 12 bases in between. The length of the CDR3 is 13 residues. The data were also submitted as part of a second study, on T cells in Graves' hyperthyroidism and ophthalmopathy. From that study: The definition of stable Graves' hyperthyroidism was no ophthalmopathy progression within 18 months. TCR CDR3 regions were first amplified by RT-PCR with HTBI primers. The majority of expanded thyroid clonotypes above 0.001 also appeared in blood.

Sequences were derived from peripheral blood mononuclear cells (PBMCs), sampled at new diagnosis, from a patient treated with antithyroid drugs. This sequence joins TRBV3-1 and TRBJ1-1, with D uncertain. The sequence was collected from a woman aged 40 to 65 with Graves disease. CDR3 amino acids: CASSLLEGSEAFF. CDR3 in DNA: TGTGCCAGCAGCCTCCTTGAGGGCTCTGAAGCTTTCTTT.